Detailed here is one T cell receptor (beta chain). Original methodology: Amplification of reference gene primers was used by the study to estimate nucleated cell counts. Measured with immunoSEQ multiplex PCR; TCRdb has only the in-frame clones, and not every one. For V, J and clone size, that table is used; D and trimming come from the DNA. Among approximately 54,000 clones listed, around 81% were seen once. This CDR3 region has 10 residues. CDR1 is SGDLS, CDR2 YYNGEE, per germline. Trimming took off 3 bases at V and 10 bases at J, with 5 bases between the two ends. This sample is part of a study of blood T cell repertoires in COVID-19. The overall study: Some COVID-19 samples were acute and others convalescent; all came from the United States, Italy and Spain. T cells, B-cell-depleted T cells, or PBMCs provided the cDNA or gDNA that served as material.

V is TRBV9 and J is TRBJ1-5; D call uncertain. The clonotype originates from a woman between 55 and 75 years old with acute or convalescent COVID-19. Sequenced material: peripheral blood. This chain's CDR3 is CASSGGPQHF. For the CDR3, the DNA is TGTGCCAGCAGCGGAGGCCCCCAGCATTTT.